The source of this T cell receptor (beta chain) is a study of OX40 agonist ivuxolimab in advanced cancers. Whole-study context: Dose-escalation patients had hepatocellular carcinoma, melanoma, renal cell or head and neck cancer. Of the participants, 40% had some prior anti-PD-1, anti-PD-L1 or anti-CTLA-4 therapy, which was allowed. General study results and limits: There were, on average, more expanded clones in CD8+ T cells than in CD4+.

The CDR3 is 13 amino acids. The germline V gene has CDR1 SGHTS and CDR2 YDEGEE. Trimming removed 2 bases from V and 14 bases from J, with 19 bases in between. Produced via immunoSEQ multiplex PCR; TCRdb's table is partial and in-frame only. The data hold around 57,000 clones, with about 79% observed a single time. On this clone itself: Its antigen remains unidentified.

The receptor comes from an adult with an advanced solid tumor such as melanoma, head and neck, liver or kidney cancer. This chain connects TRBV5-8 to TRBJ1-2; D gene unclear. The material sequenced was CD4+ or CD8+ T cells sorted from blood, taken in a trial of the OX40 agonist ivuxolimab. CDR3 sequence reads: CASSFQDRARATF. CDR3 sequence (DNA): TGTGCCAGCAGCTTCCAGGACCGGGCCCGCGCGACCTTC.